Listed here are 8 T cell receptor beta chains from one sample, sequenced in a study of identifying expanded T cells in peripheral blood. Measured with immunoSEQ multiplex PCR; TCRdb has only the in-frame clones, and not every one. This table holds roughly 90,000 clones, 70% to 90% found once. Source material: blood. These receptors were obtained from a person aged 18 to 75 in good health.

This clone has just a few counts. The chain has TRBV19 and TRBJ2-2; unclear D gene. The CDR3 is made up of 14 amino acids. Trimming left V 3 bases short and J 0 bases short, with 5 bases between. From germline, CDR1 is LNHDA and CDR2 SQIVND (reference sequence). CDR3 region: CASSIYTNTGELFF. The CDR3 coding sequence is TGTGCCAGTAGTATCTACACGAACACCGGGGAGCTGTTTTTT.

This sequence joins TRBV7-9 and TRBJ1-1; TRBD1 agrees at 10 bases. The germline V gene has CDR1 SEHNR and CDR2 FQNEAQ (reference sequence). This CDR3 contains 14 residues. Losses at the gene ends were 7 bases for V and 5 bases for J; bases not matched to a gene: 7. The DNA of the CDR3 is TGTGCCAGCACCGAGACAGGGGGCCGTACTGAAGCTTTCTTT. Translation gives CASTETGGRTEAFF. Complete variable domain (other parts from reference TRBV7-9 and TRBJ1-1): DTGVSQNPRHKITKRGQNVTFRCDPISEHNRLYWYRQTLGQGPEFLTYFQNEAQLEKSRLLSDRFSAERPKGSFSTLEIQRTEQGDSAMYLCASTETGGRTEAFFGQGTRLTVV.

This clone was counted only a few times. The chain recombines TRBV14 with TRBJ2-2; D unresolved. Trimming removed 4 bases at V and 4 bases at J, with 7 bases between. This CDR3 contains 13 residues. From germline, CDR1 is SGHDN and CDR2 FVKESK. The CDR3 nucleotides read TGTGCCAGCAGCCCCCCCGGCACCGGGGAGCTGTTTTTT. This codes for CASSPPGTGELFF.

For the CDR3, the DNA is TGTGCCAGCAGCCCAATCCTCACTACCACCCGTACGGGATATGGCTACACCTTC. It translates to CASSPILTTTRTGYGYTF. The rearrangement links TRBV11-3 to TRBJ1-2; D gene unclear. The CDR3 runs to 18 residues. Germline V gene lookup returns CDR1 SGHNT and CDR2 YENEEA. Trimming removed 5 bases at V and 5 bases at J, with 27 bases between.

This clone was detected once. The V gene is TRBV25-1, the J gene TRBJ2-4; tentatively, D is TRBD1 (5 bases). Germline CDR1 MGHDK, CDR2 SYGVNS. Trimming removed 4 bases at V and 0 bases at J, with 16 bases between. The CDR3 loop spans 17 amino acids. The CDR3 here is CASSAHPGREAKNIQYF. The CDR3, as DNA: TGTGCCAGCAGTGCCCATCCAGGGCGAGAAGCCAAAAACATTCAGTACTTC. Together with reference TRBV25-1 and TRBJ2-4, the CDR3 gives the full variable domain: EADIYQTPRYLVIGTGKKITLECSQTMGHDKMYWYQQDPGMELHLIHYSYGVNSTEKGDLSSESTVSRIRTEHFPLTLESARPSHTSQYLCASSAHPGREAKNIQYFGAGTRLSVL.

The V and J genes are TRBV7-6 and TRBJ2-3; TRBD2 matches at 8 bases. The CDR3 runs 17 residues. V shed 5 bases, J shed 4 bases, and the junction held 14 bases outside the gene matches. The germline V gene encodes CDR1 SGHVS and CDR2 FNYEAQ. CDR3 coding DNA: TGTGCCAGCAGCGGTTCCCCGGGGGGGGCTAGCGCAGATACGCAGTATTTT. Protein product: CASSGSPGGASADTQYF.

The J gene is TRBJ1-2, the V gene TRBV7-9; unclear D gene. Trimming shortened V by 1 base and J by 8 bases, and 11 bases separated the two germline ends. In germline, CDR1 is SEHNR, CDR2 FQNEAQ (reference sequence). This CDR3 comprises 13 residues. The CDR3 loop reads CASSLGLRLGYTF. The CDR3, as DNA: TGTGCCAGCAGCTTAGGTCTCCGTCTAGGCTACACCTTC.

This clone was counted once. The chain has TRBV18 and TRBJ1-3, with TRBD1 matching 8 bases. The CDR3 runs to 15 residues. J was trimmed by 4 bases and V by 5 bases; bases with no gene match: 7. Germline values: CDR1 KGHSH, CDR2 LQKENI. CDR3 region: CASSSKTGAGNTIYF. Written as DNA, the CDR3 is TGTGCCAGCTCATCCAAGACAGGGGCCGGAAACACCATATATTTT.